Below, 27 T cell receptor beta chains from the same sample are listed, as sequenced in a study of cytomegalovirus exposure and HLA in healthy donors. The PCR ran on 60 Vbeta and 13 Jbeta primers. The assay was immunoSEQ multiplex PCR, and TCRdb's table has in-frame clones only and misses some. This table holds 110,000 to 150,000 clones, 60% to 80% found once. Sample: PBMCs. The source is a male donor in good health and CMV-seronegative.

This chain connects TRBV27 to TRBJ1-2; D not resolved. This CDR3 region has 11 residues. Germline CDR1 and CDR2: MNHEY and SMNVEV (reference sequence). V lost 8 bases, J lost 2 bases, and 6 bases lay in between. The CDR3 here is CASYINYGYTF. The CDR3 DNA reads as TGTGCCAGCTATATAAACTATGGCTACACCTTC.

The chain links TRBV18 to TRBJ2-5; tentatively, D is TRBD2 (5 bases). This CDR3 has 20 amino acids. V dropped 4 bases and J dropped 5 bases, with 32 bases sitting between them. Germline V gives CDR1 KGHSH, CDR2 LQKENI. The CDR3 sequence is CASSRLSTPLLERYQETQYF. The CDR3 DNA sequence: TGTGCCAGCTCACGGTTAAGCACTCCCCTACTTGAGCGGTATCAGGAGACCCAGTACTTC.

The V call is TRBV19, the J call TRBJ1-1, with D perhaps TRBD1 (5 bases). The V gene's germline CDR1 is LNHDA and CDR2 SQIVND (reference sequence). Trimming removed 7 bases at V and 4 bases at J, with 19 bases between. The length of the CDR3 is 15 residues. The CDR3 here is CASTEARELVTEAFF. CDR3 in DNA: TGTGCCAGTACCGAAGCCAGGGAATTGGTCACTGAAGCTTTCTTT.

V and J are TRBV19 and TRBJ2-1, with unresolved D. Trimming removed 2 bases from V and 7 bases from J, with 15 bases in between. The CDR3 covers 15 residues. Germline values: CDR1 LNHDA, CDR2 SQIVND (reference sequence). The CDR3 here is CASSITSAASNEQFF. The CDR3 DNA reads TGTGCCAGTAGTATAACGTCGGCGGCTTCAAATGAGCAGTTCTTC.

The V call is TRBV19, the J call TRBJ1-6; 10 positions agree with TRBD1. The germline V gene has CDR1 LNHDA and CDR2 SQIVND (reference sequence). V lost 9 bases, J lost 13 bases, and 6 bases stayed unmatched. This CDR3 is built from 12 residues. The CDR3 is CASKPGQGPLHF. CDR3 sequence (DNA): TGTGCCAGCAAACCGGGACAGGGGCCCCTCCACTTT.

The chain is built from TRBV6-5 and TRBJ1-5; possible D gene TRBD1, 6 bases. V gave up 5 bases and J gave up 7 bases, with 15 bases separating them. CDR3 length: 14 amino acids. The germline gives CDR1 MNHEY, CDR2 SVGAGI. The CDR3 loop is CASSGRGGRQPQHF. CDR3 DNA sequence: TGTGCCAGCAGTGGTCGCGGGGGCCGGCAGCCCCAGCATTTT.

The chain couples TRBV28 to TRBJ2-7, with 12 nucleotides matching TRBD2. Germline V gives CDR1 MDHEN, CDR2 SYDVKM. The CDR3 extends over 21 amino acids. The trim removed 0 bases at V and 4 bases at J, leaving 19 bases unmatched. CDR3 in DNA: TGTGCCAGCAGTTTATGGACAGGGGGGTCTAGCGGGGGGGCCTCCTTATACGAGCAGTACTTC. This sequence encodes CASSLWTGGSSGGASLYEQYF. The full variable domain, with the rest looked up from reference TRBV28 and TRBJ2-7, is DVKVTQSSRYLVKRTGEKVFLECVQDMDHENMFWYRQDPGLGLRLIYFSYDVKMKEKGDIPEGYSVSREKKERFSLILESASTNQTSMYLCASSLWTGGSSGGASLYEQYFGPGTRLTVT.

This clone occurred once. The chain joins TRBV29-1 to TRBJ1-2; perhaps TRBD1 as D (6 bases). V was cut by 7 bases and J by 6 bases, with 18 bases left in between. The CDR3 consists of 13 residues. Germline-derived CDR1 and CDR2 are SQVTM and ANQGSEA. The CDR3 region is CSDRTVWLDGYTF. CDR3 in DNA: TGCAGCGACCGGACAGTATGGTTGGATGGCTACACCTTC.

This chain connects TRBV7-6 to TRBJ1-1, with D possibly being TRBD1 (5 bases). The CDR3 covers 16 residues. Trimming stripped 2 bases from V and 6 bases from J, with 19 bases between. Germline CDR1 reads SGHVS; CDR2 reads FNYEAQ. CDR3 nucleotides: TGTGCCAGCAGCTTATATCCCAAGGGGCAGTGGCCTGAAGCTTTCTTT. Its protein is CASSLYPKGQWPEAFF.

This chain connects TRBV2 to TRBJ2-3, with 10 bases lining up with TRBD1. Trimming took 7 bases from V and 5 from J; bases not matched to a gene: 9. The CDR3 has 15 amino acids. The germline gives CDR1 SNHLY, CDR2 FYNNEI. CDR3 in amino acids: CASTADRGREDTQYF. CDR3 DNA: TGTGCCAGCACCGCCGACAGGGGGCGAGAAGATACGCAGTATTTT. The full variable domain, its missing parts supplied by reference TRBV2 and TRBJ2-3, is EPEVTQTPSHQVTQMGQEVILRCVPISNHLYFYWYRQILGQKVEFLVSFYNNEISEKSEIFDDQFSVERPDGSNFTLKIRSTKLEDSAMYFCASTADRGREDTQYFGPGTRLTVL.

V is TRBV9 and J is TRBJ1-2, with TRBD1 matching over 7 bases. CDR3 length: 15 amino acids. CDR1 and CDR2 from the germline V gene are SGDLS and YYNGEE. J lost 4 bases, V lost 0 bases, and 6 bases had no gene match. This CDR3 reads CASSVGGGAGYGYTF. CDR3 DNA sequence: TGTGCCAGCAGCGTAGGAGGGGGCGCAGGCTATGGCTACACCTTC. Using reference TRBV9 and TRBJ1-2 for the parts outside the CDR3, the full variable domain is DSGVTQTPKHLITATGQRVTLRCSPRSGDLSVYWYQQSLDQGLQFLIQYYNGEERAKGNILERFSAQQFPDLHSELNLSSLELGDSALYFCASSVGGGAGYGYTFGSGTRLTVV.

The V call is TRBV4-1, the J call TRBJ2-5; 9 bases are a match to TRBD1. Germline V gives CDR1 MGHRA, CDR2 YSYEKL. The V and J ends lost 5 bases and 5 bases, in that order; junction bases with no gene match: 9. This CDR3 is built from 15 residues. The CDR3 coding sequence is TGCGCCAGCAGCTCCGACAGGGGGTGGGGGGAGACCCAGTACTTC. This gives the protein CASSSDRGWGETQYF.

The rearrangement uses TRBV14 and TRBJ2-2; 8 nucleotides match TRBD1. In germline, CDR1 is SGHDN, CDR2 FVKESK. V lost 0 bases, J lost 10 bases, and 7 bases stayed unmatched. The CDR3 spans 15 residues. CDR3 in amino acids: CASSQDRQGKEELFF. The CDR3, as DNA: TGTGCCAGCAGCCAAGATCGACAGGGGAAGGAGGAGCTGTTTTTT.

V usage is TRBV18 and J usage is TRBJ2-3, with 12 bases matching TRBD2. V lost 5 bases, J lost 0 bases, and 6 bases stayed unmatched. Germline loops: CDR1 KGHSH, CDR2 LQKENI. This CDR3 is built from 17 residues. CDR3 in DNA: TGTGCCAGCTCATCGCGACTAGCGGGGGCCAGCACAGATACGCAGTATTTT. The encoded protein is CASSSRLAGASTDTQYF.

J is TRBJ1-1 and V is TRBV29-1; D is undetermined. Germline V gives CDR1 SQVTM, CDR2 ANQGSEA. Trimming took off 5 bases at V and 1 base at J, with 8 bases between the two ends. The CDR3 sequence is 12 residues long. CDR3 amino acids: CSVSPRNTEAFF. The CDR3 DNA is TGCAGCGTTTCTCCGAGGAACACTGAAGCTTTCTTT.

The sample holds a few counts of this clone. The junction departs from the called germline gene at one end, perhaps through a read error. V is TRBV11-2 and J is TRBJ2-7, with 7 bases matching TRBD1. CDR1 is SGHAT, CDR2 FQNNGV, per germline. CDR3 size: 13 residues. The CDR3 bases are TGTGCCAGCAGCGGTCGGGACAGCTACAAGCAGTACTTC. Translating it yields CASSGRDSYKQYF.

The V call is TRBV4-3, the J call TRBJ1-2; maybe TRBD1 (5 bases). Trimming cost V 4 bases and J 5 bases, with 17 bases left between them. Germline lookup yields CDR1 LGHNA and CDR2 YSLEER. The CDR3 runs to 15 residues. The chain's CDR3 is CASSRSGGVLYGYTF. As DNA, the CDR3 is TGCGCCAGCAGCCGCTCGGGGGGTGTGTTATATGGCTACACCTTC.

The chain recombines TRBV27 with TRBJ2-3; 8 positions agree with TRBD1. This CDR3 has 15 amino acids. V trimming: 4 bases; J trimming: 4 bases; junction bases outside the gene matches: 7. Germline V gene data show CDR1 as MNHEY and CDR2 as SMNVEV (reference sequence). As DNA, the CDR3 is TGTGCCAGCAGTTCGGGACAGGTTGTGGCAGATACGCAGTATTTT. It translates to CASSSGQVVADTQYF.

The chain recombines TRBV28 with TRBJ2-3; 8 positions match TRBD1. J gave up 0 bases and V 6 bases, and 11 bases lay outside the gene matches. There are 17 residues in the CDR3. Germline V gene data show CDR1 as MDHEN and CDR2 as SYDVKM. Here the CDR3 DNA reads TGTGCCAGCAGACTCGTCCAGGGGGCGACTAGCACAGATACGCAGTATTTT. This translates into CASRLVQGATSTDTQYF.

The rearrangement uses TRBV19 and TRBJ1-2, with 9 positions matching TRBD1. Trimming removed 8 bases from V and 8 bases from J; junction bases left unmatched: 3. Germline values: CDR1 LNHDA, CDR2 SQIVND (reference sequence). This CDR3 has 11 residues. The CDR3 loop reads CASRDRAGYTF. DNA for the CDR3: TGTGCCAGTCGGGACAGGGCGGGCTACACCTTC.

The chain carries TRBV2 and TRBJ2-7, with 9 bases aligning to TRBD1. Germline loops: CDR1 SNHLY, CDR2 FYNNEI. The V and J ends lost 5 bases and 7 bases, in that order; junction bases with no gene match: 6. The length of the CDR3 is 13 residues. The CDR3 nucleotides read TGTGCCAGCAGTAAGGGACAGGGCTGGGAGCAGTACTTC. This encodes CASSKGQGWEQYF. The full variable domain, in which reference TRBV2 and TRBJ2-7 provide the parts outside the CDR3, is EPEVTQTPSHQVTQMGQEVILRCVPISNHLYFYWYRQILGQKVEFLVSFYNNEISEKSEIFDDQFSVERPDGSNFTLKIRSTKLEDSAMYFCASSKGQGWEQYFGPGTRLTVT.

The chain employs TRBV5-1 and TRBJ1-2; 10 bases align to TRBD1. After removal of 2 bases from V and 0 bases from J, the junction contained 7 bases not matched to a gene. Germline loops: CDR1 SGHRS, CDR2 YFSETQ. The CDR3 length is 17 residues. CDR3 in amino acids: CASSLQTGGKTNYGYTF. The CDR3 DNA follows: TGCGCCAGCAGCTTACAGACAGGGGGCAAAACTAACTATGGCTACACCTTC.

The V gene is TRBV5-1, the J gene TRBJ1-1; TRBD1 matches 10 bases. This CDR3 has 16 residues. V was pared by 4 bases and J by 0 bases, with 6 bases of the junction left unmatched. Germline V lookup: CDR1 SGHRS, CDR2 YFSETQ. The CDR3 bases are TGCGCCAGCAGCCGGTGGACAGGGGGGGTGAACACTGAAGCTTTCTTT. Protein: CASSRWTGGVNTEAFF.

The CDR3, as DNA: TGTGCCAGCTCACCCAGGGAAAAACTGTTTTTT. It translates to CASSPREKLFF. The chain couples TRBV18 to TRBJ1-4; no clear D. V was pared by 3 bases and J by 8 bases, with 4 bases between. Per germline, CDR1 KGHSH and CDR2 LQKENI. The CDR3 runs to 11 residues. The variable domain in full, with the rest retrieved from reference TRBV18 and TRBJ1-4, is NAGVMQNPRHLVRRRGQEARLRCSPMKGHSHVYWYRQLPEEGLKFMVYLQKENIIDESGMPKERFSAEFPKEGPSILRIQQVVRGDSAAYFCASSPREKLFFGSGTQLSVL.

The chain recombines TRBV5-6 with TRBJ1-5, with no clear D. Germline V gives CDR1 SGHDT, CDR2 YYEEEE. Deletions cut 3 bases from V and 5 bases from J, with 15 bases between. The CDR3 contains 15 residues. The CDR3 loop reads CASSSAAGGHQPQHF. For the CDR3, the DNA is TGTGCCAGCAGCTCCGCGGCCGGCGGCCATCAGCCCCAGCATTTT. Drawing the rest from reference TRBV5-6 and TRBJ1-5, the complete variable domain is DAGVTQSPTHLIKTRGQQVTLRCSPKSGHDTVSWYQQALGQGPQFIFQYYEEEERQRGNFPDRFSGHQFPNYSSELNVNALLLGDSALYLCASSSAAGGHQPQHFGDGTRLSIL.

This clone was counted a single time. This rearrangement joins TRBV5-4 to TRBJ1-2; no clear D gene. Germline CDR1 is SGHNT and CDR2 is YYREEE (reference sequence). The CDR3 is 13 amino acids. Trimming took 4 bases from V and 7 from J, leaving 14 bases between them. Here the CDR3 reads CASSLRRGSGYTF. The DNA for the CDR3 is TGTGCCAGCAGCCTCCGCCGCGGTAGTGGCTACACCTTC.

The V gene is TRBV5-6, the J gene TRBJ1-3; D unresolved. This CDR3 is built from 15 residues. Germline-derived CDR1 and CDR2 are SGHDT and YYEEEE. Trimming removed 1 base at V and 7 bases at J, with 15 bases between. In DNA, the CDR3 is TGTGCCAGCAGCTTGAGGCCGCCGATGCGGAACACCATATATTTT. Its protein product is CASSLRPPMRNTIYF.